The rows below give T cell receptor beta chains drawn from one sample of a study of cytomegalovirus exposure and HLA in healthy donors. Assay: immunoSEQ multiplex PCR; the TCRdb copy retains only in-frame clones and omits some. Of fewer than 300,000 clones listed, around nine tenths are singletons. The sample was PBMCs. The receptors here all came from a woman aged 18-29 years in good health and CMV-seronegative. Both conserved end residues are part of each CDR3. Fields, in order: clone size, V gene, J gene, D gene, CDR3 protein, CDR3 DNA. The D gene is left open where the match is weak. Size values are once, few and many counts, or a class for expanded clones, and some rows have none.

few,TRBV28,TRBJ1-6,TRBD1,CASRGPTGDNSPLHF,TGTGCCAGCAGGGGACCGACAGGGGATAATTCACCCCTCCACTTT
-,TRBV9,TRBJ2-3,-,CASSVGTPGTDTQYF,TGTGCCAGCAGCGTCGGGACTCCCGGCACAGATACGCAGTATTTT
-,TRBV7-9,TRBJ2-4,-,CASRPTYVPGNIQYF,TGTGCCAGCAGGCCGACTTATGTACCAGGGAACATTCAGTACTTC
-,TRBV28,TRBJ1-3,-,CASSLLKGNTIYF,TGTGCCAGCAGTTTATTAAAAGGAAACACCATATATTTT
once,TRBV5-1,TRBJ1-5,TRBD1,CASSLGTGGQPQHF,TGCGCCAGCAGCTTGGGAACAGGGGGTCAGCCCCAGCATTTT
-,TRBV7-2,TRBJ1-1,TRBD1,CASSLGRTGGVLRAEAFF,TGTGCCAGCAGCTTAGGGCGGACAGGGGGTGTATTAAGAGCTGAAGCTTTCTTT
-,TRBV6-5,TRBJ2-7,TRBD2,CATAGSGSSYEQYF,TGTGCCACCGCGGGTAGCGGGAGCTCCTACGAGCAGTACTTC
-,TRBV9,TRBJ2-5,TRBD2,CASSPTERGGETQYF,TGTGCCAGCAGCCCGACCGAACGGGGGGGCGAGACCCAGTACTTC
once,TRBV28,TRBJ2-5,TRBD2,CASSLGLASTQETQYF,TGTGCCAGCAGTTTGGGACTAGCCTCAACACAAGAGACCCAGTACTTC
-,TRBV28,TRBJ2-7,TRBD2,CASSPQRSGSIYEQYF,TGTGCCAGCAGCCCTCAGAGGAGCGGGAGTATCTACGAGCAGTACTTC
-,TRBV18,TRBJ2-7,-,CASSPNTGKVYEQYF,TGTGCCAGCTCACCAAATACGGGAAAGGTCTACGAGCAGTACTTC
-,TRBV6-5,TRBJ2-2,TRBD1,CASRTTGVTGELFF,TGTGCCAGCAGAACGACAGGGGTCACCGGGGAGCTGTTTTTT
-,TRBV27,TRBJ1-5,-,CASSYDPWRPQHF,TGTGCCAGCAGTTACGACCCCTGGAGGCCCCAGCATTTT
-,TRBV28,TRBJ2-7,-,CASSLNNYEQYF,TGTGCCAGCAGTCTCAACAACTACGAGCAGTACTTC
-,TRBV7-9,TRBJ2-1,-,CASSLAGRGYNEQFF,TGTGCCAGCAGCTTAGCCGGGAGAGGCTACAATGAGCAGTTCTTC
once,TRBV30,TRBJ1-2,-,CAWSRGYGYTF,TGTGCCTGGAGTCGGGGGTATGGCTACACCTTC
-,TRBV9,TRBJ2-3,-,CASSALGEGTDTQYF,TGTGCCAGCAGTGCGCTCGGAGAGGGCACAGATACGCAGTATTTT
once,TRBV11-2,TRBJ2-5,TRBD1,CASSSDRGQETQYF,TGTGCCAGCAGCTCCGACAGGGGCCAAGAGACCCAGTACTTC
-,TRBV9,TRBJ2-1,-,CASSPRGAPSINNEQFF,TGTGCCAGCAGCCCCCGTGGGGCGCCCAGCATAAACAATGAGCAGTTCTTC
-,TRBV28,TRBJ1-3,TRBD1,CASSLAFSLSGQRNTIYF,TGTGCCAGCAGCTTGGCCTTTAGTCTATCGGGACAGAGAAACACCATATATTTT
-,TRBV19,TRBJ1-1,-,CASRQGGWTEAFF,TGTGCCAGTAGACAAGGCGGTTGGACTGAAGCTTTCTTT
-,TRBV10-3,TRBJ2-1,TRBD2,CAISGREGAGNEQFF,TGTGCCATCAGTGGGCGGGAGGGCGCCGGAAATGAGCAGTTCTTC
-,TRBV29-1,TRBJ1-2,-,CSVGRFGYGYTF,TGCAGCGTTGGGCGGTTTGGCTATGGCTACACCTTC
once,TRBV29-1,TRBJ1-5,TRBD1,CSVQIQGVVNQPQHF,TGCAGCGTTCAAATACAGGGGGTTGTGAACCAGCCCCAGCATTTT
-,TRBV9,TRBJ1-6,-,CASSVGGSYNSPLHF,TGTGCCAGCAGCGTAGGCGGCTCCTATAATTCACCCCTCCACTTT